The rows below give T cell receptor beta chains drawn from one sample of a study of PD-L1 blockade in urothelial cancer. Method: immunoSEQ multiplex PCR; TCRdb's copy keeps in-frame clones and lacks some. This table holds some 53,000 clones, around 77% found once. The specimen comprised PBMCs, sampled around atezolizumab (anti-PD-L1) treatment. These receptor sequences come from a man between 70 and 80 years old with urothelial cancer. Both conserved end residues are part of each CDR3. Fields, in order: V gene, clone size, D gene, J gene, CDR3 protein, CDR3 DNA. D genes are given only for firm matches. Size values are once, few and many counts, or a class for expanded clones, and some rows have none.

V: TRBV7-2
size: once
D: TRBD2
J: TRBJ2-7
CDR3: CASSLAITSGNYEQYF
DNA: TGTGCCAGCAGCTTAGCGATAACTAGCGGGAACTACGAGCAGTACTTC

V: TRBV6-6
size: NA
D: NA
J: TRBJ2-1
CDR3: CASSYSYEQFF
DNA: TGTGCCAGCAGTTACTCCTATGAGCAGTTCTTC

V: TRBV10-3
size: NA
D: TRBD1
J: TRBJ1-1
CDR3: CAIRGTGEGTEAFF
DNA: TGTGCCATCAGGGGGACAGGGGAGGGCACTGAAGCTTTCTTT

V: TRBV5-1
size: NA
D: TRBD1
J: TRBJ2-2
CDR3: CASSLGQGDTGELFF
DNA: TGCGCCAGCAGCTTGGGACAGGGGGATACCGGGGAGCTGTTTTTT

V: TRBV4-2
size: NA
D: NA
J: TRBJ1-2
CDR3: CASSQTMTGSNYGYTF
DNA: TGTGCCAGCAGCCAAACCATGACAGGATCCAACTATGGCTACACCTTC

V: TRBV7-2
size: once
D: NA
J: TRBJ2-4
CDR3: CASSDRRGNIQYF
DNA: TGTGCCAGCAGCGATCGACGGGGGAACATTCAGTACTTC

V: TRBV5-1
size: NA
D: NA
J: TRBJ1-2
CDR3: CASSLAGENYGYTF
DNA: TGCGCCAGCAGCTTGGCCGGGGAAAACTATGGCTACACCTTC

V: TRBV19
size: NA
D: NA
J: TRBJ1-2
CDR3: CASSIPGNYGYTF
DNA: TGTGCCAGTAGTATTCCAGGGAACTATGGCTACACCTTC

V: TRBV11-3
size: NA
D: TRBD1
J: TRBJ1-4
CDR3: CASSLGGTGNEKLFF
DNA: TGTGCCAGCAGCTTAGGAGGGACAGGGAATGAAAAACTGTTTTTT

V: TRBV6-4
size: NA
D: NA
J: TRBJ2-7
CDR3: CASGTRRYEQYF
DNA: TGTGCCAGCGGGACTCGCCGCTACGAGCAGTACTTC

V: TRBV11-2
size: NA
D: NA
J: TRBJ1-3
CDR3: CASSLAPGAGNTIYF
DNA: TGTGCCAGCAGCTTAGCGCCAGGGGCAGGAAACACCATATATTTT

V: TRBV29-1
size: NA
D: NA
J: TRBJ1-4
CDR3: CSVEEGPPFNEKLFF
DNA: TGCAGCGTTGAAGAGGGGCCCCCCTTTAATGAAAAACTGTTTTTT

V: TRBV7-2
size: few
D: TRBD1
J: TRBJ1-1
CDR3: CASSSRQGQGAGWSF
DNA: TGTGCCAGCAGTTCCCGTCAGGGACAGGGGGCAGGGTGGTCGTTT

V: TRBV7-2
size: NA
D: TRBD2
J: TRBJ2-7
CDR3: CASSLLAGGGEQYF
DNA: TGTGCCAGCAGCTTGCTAGCGGGAGGGGGCGAGCAGTACTTC

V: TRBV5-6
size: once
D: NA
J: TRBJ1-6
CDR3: CASSRGSSYNSPLHF
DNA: TGTGCCAGCAGCCGAGGTAGCTCCTATAATTCACCCCTCCACTTT

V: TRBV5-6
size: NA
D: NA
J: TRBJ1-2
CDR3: CATSPQGKGINYGYTF
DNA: TGTGCCACCAGCCCTCAGGGGAAAGGGATAAACTATGGCTACACCTTC

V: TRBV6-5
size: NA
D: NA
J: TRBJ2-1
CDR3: CASSPTFRSYNEQFF
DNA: TGTGCCAGCAGCCCTACTTTCAGGTCGTACAATGAGCAGTTCTTC

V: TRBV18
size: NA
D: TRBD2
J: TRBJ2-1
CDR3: CASSSELAEKEQFF
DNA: TGTGCCAGCTCATCCGAACTAGCGGAAAAGGAGCAGTTCTTC

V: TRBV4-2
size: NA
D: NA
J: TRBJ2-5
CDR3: CASSQGFDRSQETQYF
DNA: TGTGCCAGCAGCCAAGGCTTCGACAGGAGCCAAGAGACCCAGTACTTC

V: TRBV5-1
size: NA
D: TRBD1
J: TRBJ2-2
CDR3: CASSFGVGQGNTGELFF
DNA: TGCGCCAGCAGCTTTGGTGTTGGACAGGGGAACACCGGGGAGCTGTTTTTT

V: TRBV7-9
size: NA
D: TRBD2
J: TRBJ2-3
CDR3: CASSSPGTSADTQYF
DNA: TGTGCCAGCAGCTCCCCCGGGACTAGCGCCGATACGCAGTATTTT

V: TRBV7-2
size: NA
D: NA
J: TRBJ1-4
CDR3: CASSLGWAGVYEKLFF
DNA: TGTGCCAGCAGCTTAGGTTGGGCAGGGGTATATGAAAAACTGTTTTTT

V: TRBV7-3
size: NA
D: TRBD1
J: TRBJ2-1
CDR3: CASSPGTGVAEQFF
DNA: TGTGCCAGCAGCCCCGGGACAGGGGTTGCTGAGCAGTTCTTC

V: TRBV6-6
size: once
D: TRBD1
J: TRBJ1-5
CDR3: CASRFDRDRGNQPQHF
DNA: TGTGCCAGCAGATTTGACCGGGACAGGGGAAATCAGCCCCAGCATTTT

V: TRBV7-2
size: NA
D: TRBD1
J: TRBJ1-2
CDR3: CASSPTGQGLSGYTF
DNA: TGTGCCAGCAGCCCCACGGGACAGGGGTTGAGTGGCTACACCTTC

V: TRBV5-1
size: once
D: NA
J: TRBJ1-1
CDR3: CASSWRGDNTEAFF
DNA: TGCGCCAGCAGCTGGCGCGGGGATAATACTGAAGCTTTCTTT

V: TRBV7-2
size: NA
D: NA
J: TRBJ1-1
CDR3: CASSSALQGGRNTEAFF
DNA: TGTGCCAGCAGCTCGGCTCTACAGGGTGGCAGGAACACTGAAGCTTTCTTT

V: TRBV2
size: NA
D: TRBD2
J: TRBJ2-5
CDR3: CASSEGLAKNWGQETQYF
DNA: TGTGCCAGCAGTGAGGGACTAGCGAAAAATTGGGGACAAGAGACCCAGTACTTC

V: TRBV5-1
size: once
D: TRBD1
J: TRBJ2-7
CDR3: CASSLEPGQGQEQYF
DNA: TGCGCCAGCAGCTTAGAGCCGGGACAGGGGCAGGAGCAGTACTTC

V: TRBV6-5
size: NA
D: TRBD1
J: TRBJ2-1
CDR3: CASRRTGVYNEQFF
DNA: TGTGCCAGCCGGAGGACAGGGGTATACAATGAGCAGTTCTTC

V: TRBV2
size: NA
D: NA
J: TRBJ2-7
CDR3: CASSEAAEQYF
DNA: TGTGCCAGCAGTGAAGCAGCCGAGCAGTACTTC

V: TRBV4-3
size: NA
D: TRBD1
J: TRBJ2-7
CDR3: CASSQHHSGQGYEQYF
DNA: TGCGCCAGCAGCCAACATCATTCGGGACAGGGCTACGAGCAGTACTTC

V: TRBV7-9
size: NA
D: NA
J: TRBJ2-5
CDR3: CASSPKGPETQYF
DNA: TGTGCCAGCAGCCCGAAGGGGCCGGAGACCCAGTACTTC

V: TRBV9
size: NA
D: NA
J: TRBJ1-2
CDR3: CASSVTHNYGYTF
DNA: TGTGCCAGCAGCGTAACACACAACTATGGCTACACCTTC

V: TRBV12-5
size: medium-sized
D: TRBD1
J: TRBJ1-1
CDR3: CASGFHGPQGGSEAFF
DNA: TGTGCTAGTGGTTTCCACGGGCCACAGGGGGGATCTGAAGCTTTCTTT

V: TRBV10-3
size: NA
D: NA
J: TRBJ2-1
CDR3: CAISESGQGSYNEQFF
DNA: TGTGCCATCAGTGAGTCGGGGCAGGGGAGCTACAATGAGCAGTTCTTC

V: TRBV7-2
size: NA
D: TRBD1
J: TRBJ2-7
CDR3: CASSSDRGPYEQYF
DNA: TGTGCCAGCAGCTCGGACAGGGGTCCCTACGAGCAGTACTTC

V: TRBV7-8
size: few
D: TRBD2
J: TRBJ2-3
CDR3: CASSLAGGSGRDTQYF
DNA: TGTGCCAGCAGCTTAGCGGGCGGGAGTGGTAGGGATACGCAGTATTTT

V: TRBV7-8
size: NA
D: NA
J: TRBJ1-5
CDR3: CASSLVIYQPQHF
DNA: TGTGCCAGCAGCTTAGTTATTTATCAGCCCCAGCATTTT

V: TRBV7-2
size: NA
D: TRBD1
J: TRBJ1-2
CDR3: CASSSQTGNYGYTF
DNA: TGTGCCAGCAGCTCCCAGACAGGGAACTATGGCTACACCTTC

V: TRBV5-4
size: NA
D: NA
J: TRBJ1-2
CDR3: CASSLVGRIDGYTF
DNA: TGTGCCAGCAGCTTGGTTGGCAGGATCGACGGCTACACCTTC

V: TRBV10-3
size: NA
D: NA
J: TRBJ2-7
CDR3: CAIQSSYEQYF
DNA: TGTGCCATCCAGTCCTCCTACGAGCAGTACTTC

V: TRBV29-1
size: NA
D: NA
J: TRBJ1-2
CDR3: CSVEGHHKHGYTF
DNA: TGCAGCGTTGAGGGACACCATAAACACGGCTACACCTTC

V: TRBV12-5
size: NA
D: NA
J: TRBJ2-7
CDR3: CASGLIGRGEQYF
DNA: TGTGCTAGTGGTTTGATAGGTAGGGGCGAGCAGTACTTC

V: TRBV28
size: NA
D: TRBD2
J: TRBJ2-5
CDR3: CASSPTQPGLAGMETQYF
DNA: TGTGCCAGCAGCCCCACCCAACCGGGACTAGCGGGAATGGAGACCCAGTACTTC

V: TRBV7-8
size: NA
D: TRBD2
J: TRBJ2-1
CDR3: CASSGTSGGPSSYNEQFF
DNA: TGTGCCAGCAGCGGGACTAGCGGGGGGCCCAGCTCCTACAATGAGCAGTTCTTC

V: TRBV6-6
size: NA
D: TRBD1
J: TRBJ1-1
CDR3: CASILTGANTEAFF
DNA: TGTGCCAGCATCTTGACAGGGGCGAACACTGAAGCTTTCTTT

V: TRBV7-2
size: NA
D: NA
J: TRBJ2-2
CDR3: CASSPTGTGELFF
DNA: TGTGCCAGCAGCCCCACAGGTACCGGGGAGCTGTTTTTT

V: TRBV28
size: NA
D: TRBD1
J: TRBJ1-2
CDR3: CASSRTGRDYGYTF
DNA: TGTGCCAGCAGCCGGACAGGGAGGGACTATGGCTACACCTTC

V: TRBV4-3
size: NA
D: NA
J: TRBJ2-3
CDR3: CASSQDQGRATDTQYF
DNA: TGCGCCAGCAGCCAAGATCAGGGCCGGGCGACAGATACGCAGTATTTT

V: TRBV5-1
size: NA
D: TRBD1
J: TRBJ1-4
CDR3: CASSSGTGAEKLFF
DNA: TGCGCCAGCAGCTCCGGGACAGGGGCGGAAAAACTGTTTTTT

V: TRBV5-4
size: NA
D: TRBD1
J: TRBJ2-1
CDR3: CASRADRDGNEQFF
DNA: TGTGCCAGCAGGGCGGACAGGGATGGAAATGAGCAGTTCTTC

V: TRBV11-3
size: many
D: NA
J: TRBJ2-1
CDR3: CASRRGSSYNEQFF
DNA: TGTGCCAGCAGACGCGGTAGCTCCTACAATGAGCAGTTCTTC

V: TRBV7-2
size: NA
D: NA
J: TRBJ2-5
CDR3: CASSLAGRRGGQETQYF
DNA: TGTGCCAGCAGCTTAGCCGGTCGTCGTGGAGGCCAAGAGACCCAGTACTTC